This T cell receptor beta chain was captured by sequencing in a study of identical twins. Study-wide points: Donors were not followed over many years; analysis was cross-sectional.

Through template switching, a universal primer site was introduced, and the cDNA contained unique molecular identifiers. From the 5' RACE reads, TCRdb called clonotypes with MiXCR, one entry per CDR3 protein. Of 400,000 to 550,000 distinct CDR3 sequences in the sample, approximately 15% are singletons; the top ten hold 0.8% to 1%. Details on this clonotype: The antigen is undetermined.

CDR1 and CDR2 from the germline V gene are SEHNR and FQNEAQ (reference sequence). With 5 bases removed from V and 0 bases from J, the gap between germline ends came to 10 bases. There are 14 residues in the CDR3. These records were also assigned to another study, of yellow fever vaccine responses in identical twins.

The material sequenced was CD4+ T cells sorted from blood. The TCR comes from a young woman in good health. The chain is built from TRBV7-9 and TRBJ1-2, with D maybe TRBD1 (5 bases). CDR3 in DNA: TGTGCCAGCAGCCAGACAGTCTCTAACTATGGCTACACCTTC. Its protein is CASSQTVSNYGYTF. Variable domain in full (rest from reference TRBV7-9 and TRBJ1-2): DTGVSQNPRHKITKRGQNVTFRCDPISEHNRLYWYRQTLGQGPEFLTYFQNEAQLEKSRLLSDRFSAERPKGSFSTLEIQRTEQGDSAMYLCASSQTVSNYGYTFGSGTRLTVV.